Listed below are T cell receptor beta chains from one sample, sequenced in a study of T cell repertoires in cytomegalovirus infection. TCRdb reprocessed the reads via MiXCR and lists one record per CDR3 protein. The sample includes 200,000 or so distinct CDR3 sequences, approximately 28% seen only once; the top ten take just over 30%. Sample: PBMCs. The receptors were gathered from a human donor in good health (CMV status not recorded). Some clones in this sample may be carry-over from other donors' samples. The CDR3 runs from the conserved cysteine through the conserved F or W. The D gene is left open where the match is weak. Clone size is given for some rows only: seen once, a few or many times, or a class if the clone is expanded.

>NA|TRBV11-2|TRBJ1-1|NA
TGTGCCAGCAGCTTAGAGAGGGTCAAGGAAGGGGGGCGTGGGGCTTTCTTT
CASSLERVKEGGRGAFF
>NA|TRBV19|TRBJ2-3|NA
TGTGCCAGTAGTATAGATTCTAGTAGAGGCACAGATACGCAGTATTTT
CASSIDSSRGTDTQYF
>many|TRBV7-2|TRBJ2-3|TRBD2
TGTGCCAGCAGCTTAGCCCCGGGGGGTGAGGCAGATACGCAGTATTTT
CASSLAPGGEADTQYF
>NA|TRBV12-3/TRBV12-4|TRBJ1-4|NA
TGTGCCAGCGGCAAGACCCTGGACAATGAAAAACTGTTTTTT
CASGKTLDNEKLFF
>few|TRBV4-3|TRBJ1-1|NA
TGCGCCAGCAGCCAAGATCGGCGGGACTCAGCTTTCTTT
CASSQDRRDSAFF
>NA|TRBV7-3|TRBJ2-1|NA
TGTGCCAGCAGCCCAATGGGGGGACCCAATGAGCAGTTCTTC
CASSPMGGPNEQFF
>NA|TRBV6-5|TRBJ1-6|NA
TGTGCCAGCAGCGACAGTTACCCTAATTCACCCCTCCACTTT
CASSDSYPNSPLHF
>NA|TRBV5-6|TRBJ2-3|NA
TGTGCCAGCAGCTTTCCGACATTCACAGATACGCAGTATTTT
CASSFPTFTDTQYF
>once|TRBV6-5|TRBJ2-2|NA
TGTGCCAGCACCCCCCTGGGAGGCGGGGAGCTGTTTTTT
CASTPLGGGELFF
>NA|TRBV7-2|TRBJ1-1|NA
TGTGCCAGCCGGGCCACCCTAACGACAGCTTTCTTT
CASRATLTTAFF
>NA|TRBV6-2/TRBV6-3|TRBJ2-1|NA
TGTGCCAGCAGCAGTTTAGGGGATCTCGACAATGAGCAGTTCTTC
CASSSLGDLDNEQFF
>NA|TRBV11-2|TRBJ2-1|TRBD2
TGTGCCAGCAGCCCCAGCGGGGGTATGGCCAATGAGCAGTTCTTC
CASSPSGGMANEQFF
>few|TRBV5-5|TRBJ2-1|TRBD2
TGTGCCAGCAGCTCACTAGCGGGGGAGTACAATGAGCAGTTCTTC
CASSSLAGEYNEQFF
>few|TRBV20-1|TRBJ1-4|NA
TGCAGTGCTAGTGAAGGGAGGCGGGAAAAACTGTTTTTT
CSASEGRREKLFF
>NA|TRBV20-1|TRBJ2-7|TRBD1
TGCAGTGCTAGAAAAGGAGGACAGGGGGCTACTGGAGCCTACGAGCAGTACTTC
CSARKGGQGATGAYEQYF
>few|TRBV12-3/TRBV12-4|TRBJ1-1|NA
TGTGCCAGCAGTTCGTTCGGCTCTTCCGCGGACACTGAAGCTTTCTTT
CASSSFGSSADTEAFF
>NA|TRBV19|TRBJ1-5|TRBD1
TGTGCCAGTAGTCCGACAGGGCCTGGCAATCAGCCCCAGCATTTT
CASSPTGPGNQPQHF
>few|TRBV7-2|TRBJ2-1|TRBD1
TGTGCCAGCAGCTTTGGACAGGGGCGGAATGAGCAGTTCTTC
CASSFGQGRNEQFF